A single sample gave rise to the 20 T cell receptor beta chains below, sequenced in a study of T cells expressing NK-cell markers. For each CDR3 protein, TCRdb gives one entry from its re-call of the 5' RACE reads, without DNA. This sample's table has 250,000 to 300,000 distinct CDR3 sequences. The sample consisted of blood T cells: a sorted CD56 or NKG2C T cell subset, CD4+ or CD8+ T cells, or bulk PBMC T cells (not recorded which). Source of these receptors: a woman between 18 and 70 years old in good health.

This chain's CDR3 is CASSLEGTQNSPLHF. This sequence joins TRBV12-3 or TRBV12-4 and TRBJ1-6. The CDR3 runs to 15 residues.

J is TRBJ1-5 and V is TRBV5-5. The CDR3 is 14 residues long. CDR1 and CDR2 (germline): SGHKS, YYEKEE (reference sequence). CDR3 sequence: CASSLVQYDQPQHF.

The chain employs TRBV12-3 or TRBV12-4 and TRBJ2-1. The CDR3 is 13 residues long. Here the CDR3 reads CASSFLGNNEQFF.

Here the CDR3 reads CATSDPPGLAGHSASTDTQYF. The V and J genes are TRBV24-1 and TRBJ2-3; the TRBD2 assignment by TCRdb is unverifiable without DNA. This CDR3 is 21 amino acids long. Per the germline V gene, CDR1 is KGHDR and CDR2 is SFDVKD.

This chain uses TRBV20-1 with TRBJ1-5; without DNA, the TCRdb call of TRBD1 cannot be checked. This CDR3 contains 15 residues. Germline lookup yields CDR1 DFQATT and CDR2 SNEGSKA (reference sequence). The CDR3 here is CSAQLNRGMGQPQHF.

This chain joins TRBV3-1 and TRBJ2-1; the TCRdb D gene call, TRBD2, has no DNA to confirm it. The CDR3 has 13 residues. Germline V gene sequence: CDR1 LGHDT, CDR2 YNNKEL (reference sequence). This chain's CDR3 is CASSQGRGRLEFF.

This sequence joins TRBV28 and TRBJ1-2; no DNA is available, so the TRBD1 call from TCRdb remains unchecked. The CDR3 has 14 residues. CDR1 is MDHEN and CDR2 is SYDVKM in the germline V gene. CDR3 sequence: CASRDRRFNYGYTF.

The J gene is TRBJ1-4, the V gene TRBV29-1; TCRdb proposes TRBD1, but this gene call is untestable without DNA. This CDR3 region has 12 residues. Germline CDR1 is SQVTM and CDR2 is ANQGSEA. CDR3 region: CSVAGGSEKLFF.

V usage is TRBV4-3 and J usage is TRBJ2-1. The CDR3 has 16 residues. Germline values: CDR1 LGHNA, CDR2 YSLEER. CDR3 sequence: CASSQDGLRSYNEQFF.

The chain uses TRBV10-3 and TRBJ2-5; with no DNA, the TCRdb D assignment of TRBD1 cannot be verified. The CDR3 totals 15 residues. CDR1 is ENHRY, CDR2 SYGVKD, per germline. Here the CDR3 reads CAISEGTGTQETQYF.

The CDR3 loop is CASRTVAGSSTDTQYF. The chain has TRBV7-2 and TRBJ2-3; TCRdb outputs TRBD2, but without DNA this stays unchecked. Germline CDR1 reads SGHTA; CDR2 reads FQGNSA. The CDR3 has 16 residues.

The chain recombines TRBV4-2 with TRBJ1-5; TCRdb returns TRBD1, unconfirmable since there is no DNA. Per germline, CDR1 LGHNA and CDR2 YNFKEQ. CDR3 length equals 17 residues. This CDR3 reads CASSQDVRGNNNQPQHF.

The chain carries TRBV12-3 or TRBV12-4 and TRBJ2-6; TCRdb's D call of TRBD2 is untestable without DNA. The CDR3 totals 20 residues. The CDR3: CASSPERLAGGPNGANVLTF.

V usage is TRBV7-2 and J usage is TRBJ1-2; TCRdb selects TRBD1, and the lack of DNA leaves this call unchecked. CDR1 is SGHTA, CDR2 FQGNSA, per germline. This CDR3 spans 15 amino acids. CDR3 sequence: CASSPQGLQTGGYTF.

This rearrangement joins TRBV7-3 to TRBJ2-1; there is no DNA to check the TCRdb D call of TRBD1. CDR1 is SGHTA, CDR2 FQGTGA, per germline. CDR3 length equals 14 residues. CDR3 sequence: CASSRRAGWNEQFF. Full variable domain (outside the CDR3, taken from reference TRBV7-3 and TRBJ2-1): GAGVSQTPSNKVTEKGKYVELRCDPISGHTALYWYRQSLGQGPEFLIYFQGTGAADDSGLPNDRFFAVRPEGSVSTLKIQRTERGDSAVYLCASSRRAGWNEQFFGPGTRLTVL.

This chain uses TRBV6-2 or TRBV6-3 with TRBJ2-2; TCRdb indicates TRBD1, and absent DNA this call remains unverified. The CDR3 is 16 residues long. Germline CDR1 reads MNHEY; CDR2 reads SVGEGT. CDR3 sequence: CASSRQGRGNTGELFF.

V is TRBV7-9 and J is TRBJ2-2. The V gene's germline CDR1 is SEHNR and CDR2 FQNEAQ (reference sequence). This CDR3 has 14 residues. This chain's CDR3 is CASSLISYTGELFF.

The chain is built from TRBV2 and TRBJ1-2. The CDR3 spans 13 residues. Germline CDR1 SNHLY, CDR2 FYNNEI. This CDR3 reads CASRARANYGYTF.

V gene TRBV15 combines with J gene TRBJ2-1; absent DNA, TCRdb's TRBD2 call cannot be checked. There are 15 residues in the CDR3. Germline values: CDR1 LNHNV, CDR2 YYDKDF (reference sequence). CDR3 region: CATSRGLADYNEQFF.

This sequence joins TRBV20-1 and TRBJ1-2; absent DNA, TCRdb's TRBD1 call cannot be checked. CDR1 and CDR2 (germline): DFQATT, SNEGSKA (reference sequence). The CDR3 has 14 amino acids. The CDR3: CSAMPGTLGYGYTF.